This is a list of T cell receptor beta chains from one sample in a study of CD8 T cells in Susac syndrome. TCRdb called the immunoSEQ multiplex PCR reads again in MiXCR, with one record for every CDR3 protein. Of more than 150,000 distinct CDR3 sequences listed, 85% to 95% were seen once; the top ten hold 0.16%. Sequencing was done on a sample of CD4+ T cells from PBMCs. These receptors were collected from a human donor with Susac syndrome. Each CDR3 is given with its conserved first and last residue. A D gene is named only where the DNA matches it firmly. Expanded clones get a size class; other rows say once, few or many, or leave the size out.

size,J,D,V,CDR3,DNA
NA,TRBJ2-1,NA,TRBV4-1,CASSLPLAPPNEQFF,TGCGCCAGCAGCCTTCCACTAGCCCCGCCCAATGAGCAGTTCTTC
once,TRBJ2-7,NA,TRBV7-9,CASSSMVGTYEQYF,TGTGCCAGCAGCTCCATGGTGGGGACCTACGAGCAGTACTTC
NA,TRBJ1-2,NA,TRBV21-1,CASSKGRGGYTF,TGTGCCAGCAGCAAAGGACGGGGTGGCTACACCTTC
NA,TRBJ2-3,NA,TRBV5-4,CASSLDSTTQYF,TGTGCCAGCAGCTTGGACTCCACGACGCAGTATTTT
once,TRBJ2-1,NA,TRBV29-1,CSASQGLVYNEQFF,TGCAGCGCATCGCAGGGTTTAGTCTACAATGAGCAGTTCTTC
NA,TRBJ1-5,NA,TRBV29-1,CSAGQGNQPQHF,TGCAGCGCCGGGCAGGGTAATCAGCCCCAGCATTTT
NA,TRBJ2-7,NA,TRBV21-1,CASSMAGSGLAYEQYF,TGTGCCAGCAGCATGGCAGGGTCGGGGTTGGCCTACGAGCAGTACTTC
NA,TRBJ2-7,NA,TRBV7-6,CASSLGPEQYF,TGTGCCAGCAGTTTGGGACCCGAGCAGTACTTC
NA,TRBJ1-2,NA,TRBV5-1,CASSLAGTVIGGYTF,TGCGCCAGCAGCTTGGCCGGGACGGTGATCGGTGGCTACACCTTC
once,TRBJ2-7,TRBD1,TRBV27,CASSPSRGLAQYF,TGTGCCAGCAGTCCCTCCAGGGGGCTCGCGCAGTACTTC